Below, 26 T cell receptor beta chains from the same sample are listed, as sequenced in a study of blood T cell repertoires in COVID-19 (dated by TCRdb to 2018 to 2020). Library construction relied on the immunoSEQ multiplex PCR assay. In TCRdb, the immuneACCESS table is reduced to in-frame sequences with V and J assigned. These tables do not hold every clone; where another copy was compared, an unresolved V gene accounts for under half, and the others remain unexplained. The sample contains about 43,000 clones, approximately 86% of them found a single time. The ten largest clones add up to 9.6% of the sample. Sequencing input: peripheral blood. The receptors were gathered from a woman of 80 years or more with active COVID-19.

The chain has TRBV30 and TRBJ1-2, with 10 nucleotides matching TRBD1. The CDR3 consists of 14 residues. The V gene's germline CDR1 is GTSNPN and CDR2 SVGIG (reference sequence). V was clipped by 2 bases and J by 3 bases; unmatched bases: 3. The CDR3 sequence is CAWSRDRGDYGYTF. CDR3 in DNA: TGTGCCTGGAGTCGGGACAGGGGCGACTATGGCTACACCTTC.

The chain combines TRBV7-2 with TRBJ2-1; 12 positions agree with TRBD1. The ends lost 4 bases at V and 7 bases at J; junction bases unmatched: 5. Germline V lookup: CDR1 SGHTA, CDR2 FQGNSA. The CDR3 spans 15 residues. The CDR3 coding sequence is TGTGCCAGCAGCTGGGGACAGGGGGCTGATAATGAGCAGTTCTTC. Protein sequence: CASSWGQGADNEQFF.

CDR3 sequence reads: CASSGTGGANGEQYF. For the CDR3, the DNA is TGTGCCAGCAGTGGGACAGGGGGCGCGAACGGCGAGCAGTACTTC. The chain uses TRBV2 and TRBJ2-7; TRBD1 matches 11 bases. Germline V gene lookup returns CDR1 SNHLY and CDR2 FYNNEI. Unmatched junction bases numbered 8, after V lost 4 bases and J lost 6 bases. This CDR3 is 15 amino acids long.

The chain is built from TRBV6-6 and TRBJ2-2; maybe TRBD2 (6 bases). The CDR3 spans 14 residues. The germline V and J ends were trimmed by 4 bases and 4 bases, with 10 bases remaining between them. Germline V lookup: CDR1 MNHNY, CDR2 SVGAGI (reference sequence). CDR3 sequence reads: CASSSSSGTGELFF. The DNA for the CDR3 is TGTGCCAGCAGTTCTAGTAGCGGCACCGGGGAGCTGTTTTTT.

In this sample, this clone turned up once. As DNA, the CDR3 is TGTGCCAGCAGTCACCGTAGCGGTAGCTCCTACGAGCAGTACTTC. Its protein product is CASSHRSGSSYEQYF. This rearrangement joins TRBV6-6 to TRBJ2-7; a weak D match, TRBD2 (6 bases). Trimming took 5 bases from V and 0 from J, leaving 14 bases between them. This CDR3 is built from 15 residues. Germline V gives CDR1 MNHNY, CDR2 SVGAGI (reference sequence).

V gene TRBV6-2 or TRBV6-3 combines with J gene TRBJ2-5, with D possibly being TRBD2 (7 bases). The V gene's germline CDR1 is MNHEY and CDR2 SVGEGT. V was clipped by 6 bases and J by 4 bases, with 21 bases between them. The length of the CDR3 is 16 residues. CDR3 sequence: CASSPNFGGRTETQYF. The DNA for the CDR3 is TGTGCCAGCAGCCCCAACTTCGGGGGGCGGACAGAGACCCAGTACTTC.

The gene calls are TRBV12-5 and TRBJ2-1; possible D gene TRBD1, 6 bases. V was cut by 6 bases and J by 5 bases, with 17 bases left in between. The CDR3 has 15 residues. Germline V lookup: CDR1 LGHNT, CDR2 FRNRAP. As DNA, the CDR3 is TGTGCTAGTGGACCAGGTGACAGGCGGGACAATGAGCAGTTCTTC. Amino acids: CASGPGDRRDNEQFF.

The chain carries TRBV7-2 and TRBJ1-2; D may be TRBD1 (6 bases). The CDR3 is 13 residues long. The germline CDR1 and CDR2 sequences are SGHTA and FQGNSA. Trimming shortened V by 5 bases and J by 3 bases, and 10 bases separated the two germline ends. The CDR3 sequence is CASSPGQYYGYTF. The CDR3 nucleotides are TGTGCCAGCAGCCCCGGACAGTACTATGGCTACACCTTC. Full variable domain (missing parts from reference TRBV7-2 and TRBJ1-2): GAGVSQSPSNKVTEKGKDVELRCDPISGHTALYWYRQSLGQGLEFLIYFQGNSAPDKSGLPSDRFSAERTGGSVSTLTIQRTQQEDSAVYLCASSPGQYYGYTFGSGTRLTVV.

V usage is TRBV7-2 and J usage is TRBJ1-6; no clear D gene. The V and J ends lost 1 base and 9 bases respectively, with 10 bases between them. Germline V gene data show CDR1 as SGHTA and CDR2 as FQGNSA. The CDR3 contains 14 residues. CDR3 sequence (DNA): TGTGCCAGCAGCTTAGAGAGAAGGAGTTCACCCCTCCACTTT. It specifies CASSLERRSSPLHF.

This clone has just one count. The chain uses TRBV6-5 and TRBJ2-7, with TRBD1 matching over 7 bases. The CDR3 extends over 14 amino acids. The V and J ends lost 1 base and 6 bases, in that order; junction bases with no gene match: 6. Germline lookup yields CDR1 MNHEY and CDR2 SVGAGI. DNA of the CDR3: TGTGCCAGCAGTTACTTTACCGGGGACAGCGAGCAGTACTTC. Protein sequence: CASSYFTGDSEQYF.

The genes are TRBV11-1 and TRBJ2-1, with TRBD1 identical over 10 bases. The CDR3 is 15 amino acids. J lost 8 bases, V lost 4 bases, and 8 bases had no gene match. Germline V CDR1 and CDR2: SGHAT, FQDESV (reference sequence). The CDR3: CASSSPGQGIDEQFF. CDR3 nucleotide sequence: TGTGCCAGCAGCTCACCGGGACAGGGGATCGATGAGCAGTTCTTC.

V and J are TRBV28 and TRBJ2-7; 7 bases match TRBD1. V trimming: 6 bases; J trimming: 5 bases; junction bases outside the gene matches: 7. CDR3 size: 13 residues. CDR1 is MDHEN and CDR2 is SYDVKM in the germline V gene. CDR3 amino acids: CASSTTRGHEQYF. The CDR3 nucleotides read TGTGCCAGCAGCACCACAAGGGGGCACGAGCAGTACTTC.

For the CDR3, the DNA is TGTGCCAGCAGCCGCGGTTCGATGCGGGGGTTTATGGGGTCCTACAATGAGCAGTTCTTC. It translates to CASSRGSMRGFMGSYNEQFF. The gene calls are TRBV9 and TRBJ2-1, with 7 bases identical to TRBD2. V was clipped by 4 bases and J by 1 base; unmatched bases: 20. The V gene's germline CDR1 is SGDLS and CDR2 YYNGEE. The CDR3 has 20 amino acids.

The chain is built from TRBV9 and TRBJ1-2, with no clear D. The CDR3 sequence is 14 residues long. Germline V CDR1 and CDR2: SGDLS, YYNGEE. Trimming pared 3 bases from V and 1 base from J, leaving 10 bases between. CDR3 protein: CASSAGALNYGYTF. Here the CDR3 DNA reads TGTGCCAGCAGCGCGGGAGCCCTTAACTATGGCTACACCTTC.

V is TRBV24-1 and J is TRBJ2-1; 11 positions match TRBD2. Germline CDR1 is KGHDR and CDR2 is SFDVKD. The CDR3 has 16 amino acids. After removal of 4 bases from V and 8 bases from J, the junction contained 9 bases not matched to a gene. CDR3 coding DNA: TGTGCCACCAGTGAAAGGGCGACTAGCGGGGCTTATGAGCAGTTCTTC. It yields the protein CATSERATSGAYEQFF.

The chain employs TRBV6-5 and TRBJ2-5; TRBD1 might be the D (6 bases). Between the trimmed V and J ends, which lost 0 bases and 5 bases, there was a span of 13 bases. The germline gives CDR1 MNHEY, CDR2 SVGAGI. This CDR3 contains 15 residues. The CDR3 loop is CASSYSSGVGETQYF. In DNA form, the CDR3 reads TGTGCCAGCAGTTACTCGTCAGGGGTCGGGGAGACCCAGTACTTC.

V is TRBV3-1 (or the pseudogene TRBV3-2) and J is TRBJ1-2; 7 positions agree with TRBD1. V dropped 1 base and J dropped 6; count of bases not matched to a gene: 2. Per germline, CDR1 LGHDT and CDR2 YNNKEL (reference sequence). The CDR3 has 13 amino acids. The CDR3 protein is CASSQGGGDGYTF. DNA of the CDR3: TGTGCCAGCAGCCAAGGAGGGGGCGATGGCTACACCTTC.

The chain couples TRBV28 to TRBJ1-3, with D possibly TRBD1 on 5 matching bases. V was shortened by 2 bases and J by 1 base, with 6 bases between the two germline ends. Germline V lookup: CDR1 MDHEN, CDR2 SYDVKM. The CDR3 is 14 amino acids. For the CDR3, the DNA is TGTGCCAGCAGTTTAGCAGGGTCTGGAAACACCATATATTTT. This sequence encodes CASSLAGSGNTIYF.

The chain uses TRBV12-3 or TRBV12-4 and TRBJ1-2; D possibly corresponds to TRBD1 (6 bases). CDR3 length: 13 amino acids. V was trimmed by 1 base and J by 6 bases, leaving 9 bases between them. In DNA form, the CDR3 reads TGTGCCAGCAGTTTAGGGGGGCCCGATGGCTACACCTTC. Residues: CASSLGGPDGYTF.

The chain links TRBV5-4 to TRBJ1-3, with TRBD1 as a possible D gene (5 bases). The germline CDR1 and CDR2 sequences are SGHNT and YYREEE (reference sequence). V lost 3 bases and J 0 bases, leaving 10 bases between the germline ends. CDR3 length: 15 amino acids. The CDR3 protein is CASSWGGVSGNTIYF. CDR3 nucleotides: TGTGCCAGCAGCTGGGGGGGGGTCTCTGGAAACACCATATATTTT.

This rearrangement joins TRBV10-2 to TRBJ1-5, with 10 bases that match TRBD1. V lost 8 bases to trimming and J lost 5 bases; unmatched junction nucleotides: 6. Germline V lookup: CDR1 WSHSY, CDR2 SAAADI. The CDR3 is 14 amino acids. In DNA, the CDR3 is TGCGCCAGCCGAGGACAGGGGGATTATCAGCCCCAGCATTTT. Translated, it gives CASRGQGDYQPQHF.

In its sample, this clone was seen once. The chain carries TRBV6-6 and TRBJ1-1; the match to TRBD1 covers 9 bases. The J segment lost 7 bases and the V segment lost 7 bases, leaving 16 bases of the junction unmatched. Germline CDR1 is MNHNY and CDR2 is SVGAGI (reference sequence). The CDR3 runs 16 residues. CDR3 nucleotides: TGTGCCAGCACCCTCCCTCCCCGGGACAGGGCGATTGAAGCTTTCTTT. This gives the protein CASTLPPRDRAIEAFF.

The CDR3 nucleotides read TGTGCCAGCAGCTTAGTCGGACTAGCGGGGGGATCCTACGAGCAGTACTTC. It encodes CASSLVGLAGGSYEQYF. This chain links TRBV7-2 with TRBJ2-7; 14 bases are a match to TRBD2. The CDR3 has 17 amino acids. Germline CDR1 SGHTA, CDR2 FQGNSA. V gave up 1 base and J gave up 1 base; unmatched junction bases: 3.

The chain recombines TRBV5-4 with TRBJ2-5, with D possibly being TRBD1 (6 bases). V gave up 3 bases and J gave up 3 bases, with 18 bases separating them. The CDR3 runs 16 residues. CDR1 is SGHNT, CDR2 YYREEE, per germline (reference sequence). The CDR3 loop reads CASSWDLQGLKETQYF. Here the CDR3 DNA reads TGTGCCAGCAGCTGGGATTTACAGGGCTTGAAAGAGACCCAGTACTTC.

The chain uses TRBV5-1 and TRBJ2-1; perhaps TRBD1 as D (6 bases). From germline, CDR1 is SGHRS and CDR2 YFSETQ. Between the trimmed V and J ends, which lost 2 bases and 6 bases, there was a span of 6 bases. CDR3 length: 12 amino acids. CDR3 DNA sequence: TGCGCCAGCAGCTTACAGGGCAATGAGCAGTTCTTC. This gives the protein CASSLQGNEQFF. The variable domain in full, with the rest retrieved from reference TRBV5-1 and TRBJ2-1, is KAGVTQTPRYLIKTRGQQVTLSCSPISGHRSVSWYQQTPGQGLQFLFEYFSETQRNKGNFPGRFSGRQFSNSRSEMNVSTLELGDSALYLCASSLQGNEQFFGPGTRLTVL.

The rearrangement joins TRBV19 to TRBJ1-1; D is unclear. Trimming left V 3 bases short and J 2 bases short, with 7 bases between. Germline values: CDR1 LNHDA, CDR2 SQIVND (reference sequence). The length of the CDR3 is 13 residues. CDR3 coding DNA: TGTGCCAGTAGTATTCTCGGTAACACTGAAGCTTTCTTT. Translated: CASSILGNTEAFF.